Presented here are 20 T cell receptor beta chains from one specimen sequenced in a study of T cells after posttransplantation cyclophosphamide. TCRdb's copy holds only in-frame clones and misses some; the assay was immunoSEQ multiplex PCR. The table lists tens of thousands of clones, with no singletons. The sample taken for sequencing was PBMCs. Receptors originate from a woman in her 50s in good health and a related stem cell transplant donor.

This clone was observed many times. The rearrangement joins TRBV19 to TRBJ1-1; 11 bases match TRBD1. Germline CDR1 reads LNHDA; CDR2 reads SQIVND (reference sequence). The V and J ends lost 6 bases and 1 base, in that order; junction bases with no gene match: 4. This CDR3 region has 15 residues. In nucleotides, the CDR3 is TGTGCCAGTAGGGACAGGGGGCCAGGGAACACTGAAGCTTTCTTT. This codes for CASRDRGPGNTEAFF.

The chain couples TRBV27 to TRBJ2-7; a weak D match, TRBD1 (6 bases). CDR3 size: 15 residues. Trimming stripped 3 bases from V and 0 bases from J, with 12 bases between. Germline CDR1 and CDR2: MNHEY and SMNVEV (reference sequence). The CDR3 DNA reads as TGTGCCAGCAGTTTCCTGGACAGCTTCTCCTACGAGCAGTACTTC. Amino acids: CASSFLDSFSYEQYF.

This clone was found a few times. The chain is built from TRBV11-2 and TRBJ2-5, with TRBD2 matching over 14 bases. The CDR3 length is 16 residues. CDR1 SGHAT and CDR2 FQNNGV come from the germline V gene. After removal of 3 bases from V and 5 bases from J, the junction contained 5 bases not matched to a gene. As DNA, the CDR3 is TGTGCCAGCAGCTTCGGACTAGCGGGAGGCGGGGAGACCCAGTACTTC. Encoded protein: CASSFGLAGGGETQYF.

This clone has a count of ten or more. J is TRBJ2-4 and V is TRBV11-2, with D unresolved. The CDR3 loop spans 15 amino acids. CDR1 SGHAT and CDR2 FQNNGV come from the germline V gene. Trimming shortened V by 7 bases and J by 0 bases, and 13 bases separated the two germline ends. This CDR3 reads CASTSLRLAKNIQYF. The CDR3 DNA follows: TGTGCCAGCACCTCTTTGCGCCTAGCCAAAAACATTCAGTACTTC. The entire variable domain, with the rest obtained from reference TRBV11-2 and TRBJ2-4, is as follows: EAGVAQSPRYKIIEKRQSVAFWCNPISGHATLYWYQQILGQGPKLLIQFQNNGVVDDSQLPKDRFSAERLKGVDSTLKIQPAKLEDSAVYLCASTSLRLAKNIQYFGAGTRLSVL.

This clone was observed a handful of times. The CDR3 sequence is CASSLGAKETQYF. The CDR3 region has the DNA TGTGCCAGCTCCCTAGGTGCCAAAGAGACCCAGTACTTC. V is TRBV18 and J is TRBJ2-5, with D hard to call. V dropped 6 bases and J dropped 3 bases, with 11 bases sitting between them. The V gene's germline CDR1 is KGHSH and CDR2 LQKENI. The CDR3 loop spans 13 amino acids.

This clone appeared many times. The chain combines TRBV2 with TRBJ1-5, with D possibly TRBD1 on 5 matching bases. Germline lookup yields CDR1 SNHLY and CDR2 FYNNEI. Deletions cut 6 bases from V and 7 bases from J, with 19 bases between. The CDR3 is made up of 15 amino acids. The CDR3 coding sequence is TGTGCCAGCAGCGTACCACCGGCGAGGGGACAGCCCCAGCATTTT. Translation: CASSVPPARGQPQHF.

This clone was recorded at least ten times. V is TRBV5-1 and J is TRBJ1-2, with D possibly being TRBD1 (6 bases). Germline assignment: CDR1 SGHRS and CDR2 YFSETQ. Trimming cost V 0 bases and J 6 bases, with 12 bases left between them. This CDR3 has 14 amino acids. The CDR3 DNA reads as TGCGCCAGCAGCTTGGCTCTACAGGGCGATGGCTACACCTTC. Its translation is CASSLALQGDGYTF. Looking up the rest from reference TRBV5-1 and TRBJ1-2 gives the full variable domain: KAGVTQTPRYLIKTRGQQVTLSCSPISGHRSVSWYQQTPGQGLQFLFEYFSETQRNKGNFPGRFSGRQFSNSRSEMNVSTLELGDSALYLCASSLALQGDGYTFGSGTRLTVV.

This clone was seen at least ten times. The chain has TRBV15 and TRBJ1-4, with 11 positions matching TRBD1. J lost 7 bases, V lost 1 base, and 5 bases had no gene match. CDR1 and CDR2 (germline): LNHNV, YYDKDF (reference sequence). This CDR3 has 16 amino acids. The CDR3, as DNA: TGTGCCACCAGCAGAGCGGCGGGGACAGGGGGTGAAAAACTGTTTTTT. Translating it yields CATSRAAGTGGEKLFF.

This clone was found a few times. The chain links TRBV9 to TRBJ2-2, with D perhaps TRBD1 (6 bases). The CDR3 loop spans 16 amino acids. CDR1 SGDLS and CDR2 YYNGEE come from the germline V gene. V dropped 0 bases and J dropped 3 bases, with 12 bases sitting between them. CDR3 nucleotide sequence: TGTGCCAGCAGCGTAGTGATGGGGGCGTACACCGGGGAGCTGTTTTTT. Translating it yields CASSVVMGAYTGELFF.

This clone was observed at least ten times. The rearrangement links TRBV11-2 to TRBJ2-7; TRBD2 is a possible D gene (6 bases). Germline lookup yields CDR1 SGHAT and CDR2 FQNNGV. V gave up 5 bases and J gave up 2 bases, with 16 bases separating them. CDR3 size: 15 residues. The CDR3 coding sequence is TGTGCCAGCAGCAGAGTCCGGGACTCTACCTACGAGCAGTACTTC. It encodes CASSRVRDSTYEQYF.

This clone was observed at least ten times. V usage is TRBV5-6 and J usage is TRBJ2-2; D is uncertain. The V end was cut by 0 bases, the J end by 1 base, with 4 bases between. The CDR3 has 14 amino acids. Looked up from germline, CDR1 is SGHDT and CDR2 is YYEEEE. CDR3 nucleotide sequence: TGTGCCAGCAGCTTGGGTCAGAACACCGGGGAGCTGTTTTTT. Translation: CASSLGQNTGELFF.

This clone was seen many times. This chain uses TRBV5-1 with TRBJ2-7; TRBD1 agrees at 10 bases. Germline CDR1 is SGHRS and CDR2 is YFSETQ. This CDR3 region has 13 residues. Trimming removed 3 bases from V and 5 bases from J; junction bases left unmatched: 2. The CDR3 spells CASSSGTGDEQYF. CDR3 coding DNA: TGCGCCAGCAGCTCCGGGACAGGGGACGAGCAGTACTTC.

This clone was seen a few times. The chain has TRBV7-8 and TRBJ2-4, with D tentatively TRBD2 (5 bases). The V end was cut by 5 bases, the J end by 9 bases, with 17 bases between. This CDR3 is built from 14 residues. From germline, CDR1 is SGHVS and CDR2 FQNEAQ. CDR3 residues: CASSPRSSGGIQYF. DNA for the CDR3: TGTGCCAGCAGCCCTAGGTCAAGCGGAGGCATTCAGTACTTC.

This clone was detected ten times or more. This chain links TRBV9 with TRBJ2-3; 12 nucleotides line up with TRBD2. CDR1 and CDR2 (germline): SGDLS, YYNGEE. Trimming removed 3 bases from V and 2 bases from J; junction bases left unmatched: 4. The CDR3 loop spans 16 amino acids. The CDR3 loop is CASSAGTSGFTDTQYF. The CDR3 DNA is TGTGCCAGCAGCGCTGGGACTAGCGGGTTCACAGATACGCAGTATTTT.

Ten or more counts support this clone. The chain combines TRBV9 with TRBJ1-3; the D is unclear. Looked up from germline, CDR1 is SGDLS and CDR2 is YYNGEE. The germline V and J ends were trimmed by 0 bases and 1 base, with 8 bases remaining between them. This CDR3 has 15 amino acids. The CDR3 coding sequence is TGTGCCAGCAGCGTAGCGGCGGCTTCTGGAAACACCATATATTTT. Amino acid sequence: CASSVAAASGNTIYF.

This clone was detected many times. The J gene is TRBJ2-6, the V gene TRBV5-4; D unclear. CDR1 and CDR2 (germline): SGHNT, YYREEE (reference sequence). The CDR3 sequence is 17 residues long. Trimming pared 3 bases from V and 0 bases from J, leaving 13 bases between. The CDR3: CASSSRRHSSGANVLTF. The CDR3 DNA is TGTGCCAGCAGCTCAAGAAGACACAGCTCTGGGGCCAACGTCCTGACTTTC.

The chain employs TRBV30 and TRBJ1-6, with unresolved D. The CDR3 runs to 15 residues. Deletions cut 2 bases from V and 3 bases from J, with 11 bases between. CDR1 and CDR2 from the germline V gene are GTSNPN and SVGIG (reference sequence). CDR3: CAWSPGADYNSPLHF. For the CDR3, the DNA is TGTGCCTGGAGTCCGGGTGCCGACTATAATTCACCCCTCCACTTT.

This clone showed up many times. The V gene is TRBV10-3, the J gene TRBJ1-4; possible D gene TRBD1, 5 bases. There are 15 residues in the CDR3. V was pared by 3 bases and J by 4 bases, with 12 bases between. CDR1 and CDR2 (germline): ENHRY, SYGVKD. CDR3 nucleotides: TGTGCCATCAGTGACGGGGGAGGAAGTAATGAAAAACTGTTTTTT. Its translation is CAISDGGGSNEKLFF.

Only a few counts were recorded for this clone. The CDR3 DNA reads as TGTGCCAGTAGTATTCGGACTAGCGGGAGCAACGAGCAGTACTTC. It encodes CASSIRTSGSNEQYF. The chain links TRBV19 to TRBJ2-7; 13 nucleotides agree with TRBD2. The germline gives CDR1 LNHDA, CDR2 SQIVND (reference sequence). The CDR3 loop spans 15 amino acids. V lost 3 bases to trimming and J lost 5 bases; unmatched junction nucleotides: 4.

This clone was detected only a few times. The chain links TRBV30 to TRBJ2-6; D not resolved. The length of the CDR3 is 13 residues. V was pared by 5 bases and J by 3 bases, with 8 bases between. Germline-derived CDR1 and CDR2 are GTSNPN and SVGIG (reference sequence). CDR3 sequence reads: CAWALVGANVLTF. CDR3 nucleotides: TGTGCCTGGGCACTTGTTGGGGCCAACGTCCTGACTTTC.